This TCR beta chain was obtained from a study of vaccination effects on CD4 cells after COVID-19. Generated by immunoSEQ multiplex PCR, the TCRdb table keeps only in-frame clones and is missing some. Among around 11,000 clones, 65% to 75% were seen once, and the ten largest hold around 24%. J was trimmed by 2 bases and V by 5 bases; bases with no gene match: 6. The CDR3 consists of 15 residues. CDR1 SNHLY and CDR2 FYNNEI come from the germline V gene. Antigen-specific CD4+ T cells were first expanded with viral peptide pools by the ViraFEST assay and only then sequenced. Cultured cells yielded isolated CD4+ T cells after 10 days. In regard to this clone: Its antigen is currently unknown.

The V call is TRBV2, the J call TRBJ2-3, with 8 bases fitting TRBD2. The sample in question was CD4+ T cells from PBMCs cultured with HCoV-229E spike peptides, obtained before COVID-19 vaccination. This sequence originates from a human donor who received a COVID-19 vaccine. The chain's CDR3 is CASSLSGSNTDTQYF. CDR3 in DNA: TGTGCCAGCAGTCTGAGCGGGAGCAACACAGATACGCAGTATTTT.